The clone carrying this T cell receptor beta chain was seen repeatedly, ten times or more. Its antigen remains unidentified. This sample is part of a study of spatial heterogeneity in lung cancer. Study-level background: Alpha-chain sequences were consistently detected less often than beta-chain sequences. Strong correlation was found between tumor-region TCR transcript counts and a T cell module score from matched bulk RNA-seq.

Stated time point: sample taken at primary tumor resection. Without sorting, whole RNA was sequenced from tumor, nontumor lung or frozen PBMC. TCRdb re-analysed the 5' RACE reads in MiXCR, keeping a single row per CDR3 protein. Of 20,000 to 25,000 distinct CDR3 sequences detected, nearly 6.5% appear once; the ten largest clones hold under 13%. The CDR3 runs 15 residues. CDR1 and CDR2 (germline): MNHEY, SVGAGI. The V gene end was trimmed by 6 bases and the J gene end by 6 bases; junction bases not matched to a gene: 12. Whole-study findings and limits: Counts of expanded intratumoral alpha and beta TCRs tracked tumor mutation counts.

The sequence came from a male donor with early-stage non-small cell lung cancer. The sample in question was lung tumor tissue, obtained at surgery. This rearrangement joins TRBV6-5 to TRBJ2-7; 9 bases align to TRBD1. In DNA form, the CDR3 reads TGTGCCAGCAGCACCCCGGGACAGGGCCGTCTCGAGCAGTACTTC. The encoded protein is CASSTPGQGRLEQYF.